Listed below are T cell receptor beta chains from one sample, sequenced in a study of technical replicates of blood from several donors. This table comes from immunoSEQ multiplex PCR, and its TCRdb copy is limited to in-frame clones, with some not included. The data show about 75,000 clones, around 91% seen once. Sequencing was done on a sample of T cells isolated from PBMCs. The receptors stem from a human donor in good health. Some clones in this sample may be carry-over from other donors' samples. The CDR3 runs from the conserved cysteine through the conserved F or W. D genes are given only for firm matches. Size is stated for part of the rows, as once, few or many counts, or as a class when the clone is expanded.

CDR3aa: CASYAGGARVTNIQYF; CDR3nt: TGTGCCAGCTACGCGGGGGGGGCGCGGGTGACGAACATTCAGTACTTC; len: 16; v_gene: TRBV5-4; j_gene: TRBJ2-4; abundance: .; d_gene: TRBD2
CDR3aa: CASSAYRGQTNYGYTF; CDR3nt: TGTGCCAGCAGCGCATACAGGGGGCAGACTAACTATGGCTACACCTTC; len: 16; v_gene: TRBV7-8; j_gene: TRBJ1-2; abundance: once; d_gene: TRBD1
CDR3aa: CASRSGQGPTLMNTEAFF; CDR3nt: TGTGCCAGCAGGTCGGGACAGGGGCCAACTTTAATGAACACTGAAGCTTTCTTT; len: 18; v_gene: TRBV11-1; j_gene: TRBJ1-1; abundance: once; d_gene: TRBD1
CDR3aa: CASSTAGGAYNEQFF; CDR3nt: TGTGCCAGTAGTACGGCGGGGGGGGCCTACAATGAGCAGTTCTTC; len: 15; v_gene: TRBV19; j_gene: TRBJ2-1; abundance: .; d_gene: TRBD2
CDR3aa: CASSDPRSGRSADTQYF; CDR3nt: TGTGCCAGTAGTGACCCTAGGAGCGGGAGATCGGCAGATACGCAGTATTTT; len: 17; v_gene: TRBV19; j_gene: TRBJ2-3; abundance: .; d_gene: TRBD2
CDR3aa: CAWGQGSYGYTF; CDR3nt: TGTGCCTGGGGACAGGGATCCTATGGCTACACCTTC; len: 12; v_gene: TRBV30; j_gene: TRBJ1-2; abundance: once; d_gene: TRBD1
CDR3aa: CAISDRTGLSSRTDTQYF; CDR3nt: TGTGCCATCAGTGACCGAACAGGATTGTCTAGTAGGACAGATACGCAGTATTTT; len: 18; v_gene: TRBV10-3; j_gene: TRBJ2-3; abundance: .; d_gene: .
CDR3aa: CASSLWGGITDTQYF; CDR3nt: TGTGCCAGCAGCTTATGGGGCGGGATAACAGATACGCAGTATTTT; len: 15; v_gene: TRBV7-2; j_gene: TRBJ2-3; abundance: few; d_gene: .
CDR3aa: CASSFLAGVIFEQYF; CDR3nt: TGTGCCAGCAGTTTTTTGGCGGGCGTTATTTTCGAGCAGTACTTC; len: 15; v_gene: TRBV27; j_gene: TRBJ2-7; abundance: .; d_gene: .
CDR3aa: CASSRETGTSGSNEQFF; CDR3nt: TGCGCCAGCAGCCGAGAGACCGGGACTAGCGGCAGCAATGAGCAGTTCTTC; len: 17; v_gene: TRBV4-1; j_gene: TRBJ2-1; abundance: .; d_gene: TRBD2